Listed below are T cell receptor beta chains from one sample, sequenced in a study of PD-L1 blockade in urothelial cancer. TCRdb's table, derived via immunoSEQ multiplex PCR, lists solely in-frame clones and lacks some. The sample shows tens of thousands of clones, under 90% of them seen only once. The sequencing used PBMCs, collected around atezolizumab (anti-PD-L1) treatment. Source of these receptors: a man in his 70s with urothelial cancer. CDR3s include the opening cysteine and the closing phenylalanine or tryptophan. The order of the fields is V gene, clone size, D gene, J gene, CDR3 DNA, CDR3 protein. A D gene is named only where the DNA matches it firmly. Where a row states a size, it is once, few, many or the class of an expanded clone; other rows omit it.

v_call: TRBV4-1; clone_size: .; d_call: TRBD2; j_call: TRBJ2-1; cdr3_nt: TGCGCCAGCAGCCAACCACGCCTTCGTGGAGCTAGCGGGACCTACAATGAGCAGTTCTTC; cdr3_aa: CASSQPRLRGASGTYNEQFF
v_call: TRBV30; clone_size: .; d_call: .; j_call: TRBJ1-4; cdr3_nt: TGTGCCTGGAGTGAGGGAGGGTATTATGAAAAACTGTTTTTT; cdr3_aa: CAWSEGGYYEKLFF
v_call: TRBV7-9; clone_size: once; d_call: TRBD1; j_call: TRBJ1-5; cdr3_nt: TGTGCCAGCAGCCTAGGGACAGGGAGGAACCAGCCCCAGCATTTT; cdr3_aa: CASSLGTGRNQPQHF
v_call: TRBV30; clone_size: .; d_call: .; j_call: TRBJ2-7; cdr3_nt: TGTGCCTGGAGGGGGCGGGGGCGCGACGAGCAGTACTTC; cdr3_aa: CAWRGRGRDEQYF
v_call: TRBV29-1; clone_size: .; d_call: .; j_call: TRBJ2-5; cdr3_nt: TGCAGCGTTGAAGGAGGAATGAAAGAAGAGACCCAGTACTTC; cdr3_aa: CSVEGGMKEETQYF
v_call: TRBV6-5; clone_size: .; d_call: .; j_call: TRBJ2-3; cdr3_nt: TGTGCCAGCAGTTACTCGGTAATAGCGGGCACAGATACGCAGTATTTT; cdr3_aa: CASSYSVIAGTDTQYF
v_call: TRBV2; clone_size: .; d_call: TRBD1; j_call: TRBJ1-5; cdr3_nt: TGTGCCAGCAGCCAGGACAGGGGTGGCGATCAGCCCCAGCATTTT; cdr3_aa: CASSQDRGGDQPQHF
v_call: TRBV7-2; clone_size: .; d_call: TRBD1; j_call: TRBJ1-1; cdr3_nt: TGTGCCAGCAGCTTACGGGCAGGGGGTTCTGGTGAAGCTTTCTTT; cdr3_aa: CASSLRAGGSGEAFF
v_call: TRBV29-1; clone_size: once; d_call: TRBD1; j_call: TRBJ2-1; cdr3_nt: TGCAGCCCCAGGGGGTCCTACAATGAGCAGTTCTTC; cdr3_aa: CSPRGSYNEQFF
v_call: TRBV7-2; clone_size: .; d_call: TRBD2; j_call: TRBJ2-1; cdr3_nt: TGTGCCAGCAGCTTAGCGTGGGCTAGCGGGAGCTATGAGCAGTTCTTC; cdr3_aa: CASSLAWASGSYEQFF
v_call: TRBV10-3; clone_size: once; d_call: TRBD2; j_call: TRBJ2-3; cdr3_nt: TGTGCCATCAGCGGGACTAGCGGGAGTATCACAGATACGCAGTATTTT; cdr3_aa: CAISGTSGSITDTQYF
v_call: TRBV2; clone_size: .; d_call: .; j_call: TRBJ2-7; cdr3_nt: TGTGCCAGCAGTGCCAGGTCCGAGGGCGAGCAGTACTTC; cdr3_aa: CASSARSEGEQYF
v_call: TRBV27; clone_size: once; d_call: .; j_call: TRBJ1-5; cdr3_nt: TGTGCCAGCAGTTTATCTCAGGGGTCTAATCAGCCCCAGCATTTT; cdr3_aa: CASSLSQGSNQPQHF
v_call: TRBV6-1; clone_size: .; d_call: .; j_call: TRBJ2-1; cdr3_nt: TGTGCCAGCAGTCCCCGACTTGACAATGAGCAGTTCTTC; cdr3_aa: CASSPRLDNEQFF
v_call: TRBV10-2; clone_size: .; d_call: .; j_call: TRBJ2-2; cdr3_nt: TGCGCCAGCAGTGCGACAGGACCTCCTTTCACCGGGGAGCTGTTTTTT; cdr3_aa: CASSATGPPFTGELFF
v_call: TRBV7-6; clone_size: once; d_call: .; j_call: TRBJ2-6; cdr3_nt: TGTGCCAGCAGCTTTAGCTCTGGGGCCAACGTCCTGACTTTC; cdr3_aa: CASSFSSGANVLTF
v_call: TRBV9; clone_size: few; d_call: .; j_call: TRBJ1-1; cdr3_nt: TGTGCCAGCAGCGTGAGCAGGGGCACTGAAGCTTTCTTT; cdr3_aa: CASSVSRGTEAFF
v_call: TRBV6-1; clone_size: .; d_call: .; j_call: TRBJ2-3; cdr3_nt: TGTGCCAGCAGTGAAGCGCTGCGGCGGGGTGGGGCTGATACGCAGTATTTT; cdr3_aa: CASSEALRRGGADTQYF
v_call: TRBV4-1; clone_size: .; d_call: TRBD2; j_call: TRBJ2-1; cdr3_nt: TGCGCCAGCAGCCAAGAAGCTAGCGGGGGGGCCGGATCCTACAATGAGCAGTTCTTC; cdr3_aa: CASSQEASGGAGSYNEQFF
v_call: TRBV10-1; clone_size: once; d_call: .; j_call: TRBJ2-1; cdr3_nt: TGCGCCAGCAGCAGTAGGACAGATTCGATTGAGCAGTTCTTC; cdr3_aa: CASSSRTDSIEQFF
v_call: TRBV5-1; clone_size: .; d_call: TRBD2; j_call: TRBJ2-7; cdr3_nt: TGCGCCAGCAGCCTAGCGGGCAACGAGCAGTACTTC; cdr3_aa: CASSLAGNEQYF
v_call: TRBV6-1; clone_size: .; d_call: TRBD1; j_call: TRBJ1-1; cdr3_nt: TGTGCCAGCACCACGACAGGGGAGAACACTGAAGCTTTCTTT; cdr3_aa: CASTTTGENTEAFF